Listed below are T cell receptor beta chains from one sample, sequenced in a study of low-dose radiotherapy and immunotherapy resistance in tumors. TCRdb processed the reads anew with MiXCR; each CDR3 protein has one entry. The data show 65,000 to 100,000 distinct CDR3 sequences, roughly a sixth seen once. The material sequenced was PBMCs, taken before treatment. The receptors here all came from a male donor with prostate cancer. Both conserved end residues are part of each CDR3. The D gene is left open where the match is weak. Clone size is shown for a subset of rows, as once, few, many or a class of expanded clone.

D	V	size	J	CDR3	DNA
TRBD1	TRBV7-2	many	TRBJ1-4	CASSPGTANEKLFF	TGTGCCAGCAGCCCTGGGACAGCTAATGAAAAACTGTTTTTT
TRBD2	TRBV27	NA	TRBJ2-1	CASKGRTSFEFF	TGTGCCAGCAAAGGTCGGACTAGTTTTGAGTTCTTC
NA	TRBV24-1	many	TRBJ2-7	CATSDSGGEQYF	TGTGCCACCAGTGATTCTGGGGGCGAGCAGTACTTC
NA	TRBV12-3/TRBV12-4	many	TRBJ2-3	CASSPPPITDTQYF	TGTGCCAGCAGCCCACCGCCAATAACAGATACGCAGTATTTT
NA	TRBV29-1	many	TRBJ1-5	CSVEGGRDQPQHF	TGCAGCGTTGAAGGGGGGAGGGATCAGCCCCAGCATTTT
NA	TRBV5-6	many	TRBJ2-6	CASLLGSTGPSGANVLTF	TGTGCCTCCCTGCTGGGCTCGACAGGCCCCTCTGGGGCCAACGTCCTGACTTTC
TRBD1	TRBV4-3	NA	TRBJ1-6	CASSDRGGSPLHF	TGCGCCAGCAGCGACAGGGGCGGTTCACCCCTCCACTTT
NA	TRBV10-3	many	TRBJ1-1	CAISESRDAVNTEAFF	TGTGCCATCAGTGAGTCTAGAGACGCAGTGAACACTGAAGCTTTCTTT
NA	TRBV27	many	TRBJ2-3	CASSLGLRDTQYF	TGTGCCAGCAGTTTGGGGCTCAGAGATACGCAGTATTTT
NA	TRBV20-1	many	TRBJ2-3	CSATTGEGPTDTQYF	TGCAGTGCTACCACAGGGGAGGGACCGACAGATACGCAGTATTTT
TRBD2	TRBV20-1	many	TRBJ2-3	CSASRLAGGDTQYF	TGCAGTGCTAGCCGGCTAGCGGGGGGAGATACGCAGTATTTT
NA	TRBV29-1	NA	TRBJ2-2	CSLGLRGTGELFF	TGCAGCCTCGGCCTTAGGGGCACCGGGGAGCTGTTTTTT
NA	TRBV3-1	many	TRBJ1-6	CASSQGRNNSPLHF	TGTGCCAGCAGCCAAGGACGGAATAATTCACCCCTCCACTTT
NA	TRBV12-3/TRBV12-4	many	TRBJ1-6	CASSFGVSSYNSPLHF	TGTGCCAGCAGTTTTGGGGTCAGCTCCTATAATTCACCCCTCCACTTT
NA	TRBV20-1	NA	TRBJ2-7	CSASTGNFDEQYF	TGCAGTGCTAGTACAGGGAATTTCGACGAGCAGTACTTC
NA	TRBV1	NA	TRBJ1-1	CTSGGTGGNTEAFF	TGCACCAGCGGGGGGACAGGGGGGAACACTGAAGCTTTCTTT
NA	TRBV7-9	few	TRBJ1-1	CASSSSTKMNTEAFF	TGTGCCAGCAGCTCTTCGACAAAGATGAACACTGAAGCTTTCTTT
TRBD1	TRBV7-2	many	TRBJ1-2	CASGPGQGLLGYTF	TGTGCCAGCGGCCCGGGACAGGGTCTCCTGGGCTACACCTTC
NA	TRBV5-5	many	TRBJ2-1	CASSFGGMPYNEQFF	TGTGCCAGCAGCTTTGGAGGGATGCCCTACAATGAGCAGTTCTTC
NA	TRBV12-5	many	TRBJ1-6	CASGRQWGHDNSPLHF	TGTGCTAGTGGGCGCCAGTGGGGGCATGATAATTCACCCCTCCACTTT
NA	TRBV6-2/TRBV6-3	many	TRBJ2-1	CASSEPGFNNEQFF	TGTGCCAGCAGTGAACCGGGGTTTAACAATGAGCAGTTCTTC
NA	TRBV10-1	many	TRBJ2-3	CASSEARDTQYF	TGCGCCAGCAGTGAAGCCCGGGATACGCAGTATTTT
NA	TRBV4-1	many	TRBJ2-3	CASSQDPARTDTQYF	TGCGCCAGCAGCCAAGATCCGGCCCGCACAGATACGCAGTATTTT
NA	TRBV12-3/TRBV12-4	many	TRBJ1-2	CASSQEQGVGYTF	TGTGCCAGCAGCCAAGAACAGGGAGTTGGCTACACCTTC
TRBD1	TRBV6-5	many	TRBJ1-1	CASSYSDRATEAFF	TGTGCCAGCAGTTACTCCGACAGGGCCACTGAAGCTTTCTTT
NA	TRBV6-2/TRBV6-3	many	TRBJ2-5	CASQETLRETQYF	TGTGCCAGCCAGGAGACACTTCGAGAGACCCAGTACTTC
NA	TRBV12-3/TRBV12-4	many	TRBJ2-1	CASSPPRKLGYNEQFF	TGTGCCAGCAGCCCGCCGCGCAAGCTGGGCTACAATGAGCAGTTCTTC
NA	TRBV5-1	NA	TRBJ2-7	CASSLGPLGEQYF	TGCGCCAGCAGCTTGGGCCCCCTGGGCGAGCAGTACTTC
NA	TRBV5-6	many	TRBJ2-3	CASSRDYRRIDTQYF	TGTGCCAGCAGCCGCGACTACCGAAGGATTGATACGCAGTATTTT
NA	TRBV25-1	many	TRBJ1-4	CASSERASSYNEKLFF	TGTGCCAGCAGTGAAAGGGCCTCATCTTATAATGAAAAACTGTTTTTT
TRBD1	TRBV3-1	many	TRBJ1-1	CASSRKDRVTEAFF	TGTGCCAGCAGCCGGAAAGACAGGGTTACTGAAGCTTTCTTT
TRBD1	TRBV5-1	many	TRBJ2-7	CASSLRQGSFYEQYF	TGCGCCAGCAGCTTACGACAGGGAAGTTTCTACGAGCAGTACTTC
NA	TRBV5-5	many	TRBJ2-7	CASSLVGTALEQYF	TGTGCCAGCAGCTTAGTTGGGACGGCCCTGGAGCAGTACTTC
TRBD1	TRBV5-1	NA	TRBJ2-2	CASSLRGQGMFANTGELFF	TGCGCCAGCAGCTTGAGGGGACAGGGCATGTTCGCGAACACCGGGGAGCTGTTTTTT
NA	TRBV6-2/TRBV6-3	many	TRBJ2-1	CASSHQGSGNEQFF	TGTGCCAGCAGTCACCAGGGTTCGGGCAATGAGCAGTTCTTC
NA	TRBV5-8	many	TRBJ2-7	CASSPDGSYEQYF	TGTGCCAGCAGCCCGGACGGTTCCTACGAGCAGTACTTC
NA	TRBV11-2	many	TRBJ2-1	CASSFIRDSVEQFF	TGTGCCAGCAGCTTTATTAGGGATTCGGTAGAGCAGTTCTTC
NA	TRBV28	many	TRBJ1-1	CASRWAADTEAFF	TGTGCCAGCAGATGGGCGGCCGACACTGAAGCTTTCTTT
NA	TRBV20-1	many	TRBJ2-3	CSARGAGGTDTQYF	TGCAGTGCTAGAGGGGCAGGGGGCACAGATACGCAGTATTTT
TRBD2	TRBV10-3	many	TRBJ2-3	CAIRNPTTSGADTQYF	TGTGCCATCAGGAACCCCACGACTAGCGGGGCAGATACGCAGTATTTT
TRBD1	TRBV6-5	many	TRBJ2-1	CASSLSQGYNEQFF	TGTGCCAGCAGTTTGTCACAGGGGTACAATGAGCAGTTCTTC
TRBD1	TRBV13	many	TRBJ2-2	CASSAGTGNTGELFF	TGTGCCAGCAGCGCAGGGACAGGGAACACCGGGGAGCTGTTTTTT
TRBD2	TRBV27	NA	TRBJ2-7	CASSLTSPYEQYF	TGTGCCAGCAGCCTGACTAGCCCCTACGAGCAGTACTTC
NA	TRBV7-9	many	TRBJ1-5	CASSPGGWSNQPQHF	TGTGCCAGCAGCCCAGGAGGGTGGAGCAATCAGCCCCAGCATTTT
TRBD1	TRBV11-2	many	TRBJ1-1	CASSYRQGQGNTEAFF	TGTGCCAGCAGCTACCGACAGGGGCAAGGGAACACTGAAGCTTTCTTT
NA	TRBV4-1	many	TRBJ2-5	CASSGALQETQYF	TGCGCCAGCAGCGGGGCCCTGCAAGAGACCCAGTACTTC
NA	TRBV29-1	many	TRBJ2-1	CSVLSLGLPWDEQFF	TGCAGCGTTCTATCTCTGGGACTGCCCTGGGATGAGCAGTTCTTC
NA	TRBV6-2/TRBV6-3	many	TRBJ2-1	CASSAGQILEQFF	TGTGCCAGCAGTGCGGGACAGATACTCGAGCAGTTCTTC
NA	TRBV20-1	many	TRBJ2-2	CSARDGGSGELFF	TGCAGTGCTAGAGATGGAGGGTCCGGGGAGCTGTTTTTT
TRBD1	TRBV19	many	TRBJ2-1	CASSGQGVGEQFF	TGTGCCAGTAGTGGACAGGGGGTGGGTGAGCAGTTCTTC
NA	TRBV18	many	TRBJ1-1	CASSPNTENTEAFF	TGTGCCAGCTCACCAAACACCGAGAACACTGAAGCTTTCTTT
TRBD2	TRBV3-1	many	TRBJ2-5	CASSQAPRLAPRETQYF	TGTGCCAGCAGCCAAGCTCCCCGACTAGCCCCGCGAGAGACCCAGTACTTC
TRBD2	TRBV7-2	many	TRBJ2-3	CASSLGVSGASTQYF	TGTGCCAGCAGCTTGGGGGTTAGCGGGGCATCGACGCAGTATTTT
NA	TRBV4-1	many	TRBJ2-2	CASSQGALGSVNRDTGELFF	TGCGCCAGCAGCCAAGGGGCCCTGGGAAGCGTGAACCGTGACACCGGGGAGCTGTTTTTT
NA	TRBV12-3/TRBV12-4	many	TRBJ2-1	CASTPDDRSDNEQFF	TGTGCCAGCACCCCCGACGACAGGAGCGACAATGAGCAGTTCTTC